Below, one TCR beta chain is given with its context. What it binds is not known. Only cases whose brain tissue showed the highest T cell transcript signatures were sequenced. Patients received at least one anti-epileptic drug before surgery. The data belong to a study of brain T cells in children with intractable seizures. Study results and limitations: Only CDR3 sequence similarity suggested viral specificity, without known HCMV serostatus. Absence of clones before surgery may stem from lower sequencing depth.

TCRdb keeps only in-frame clones here, not all; method: immunoSEQ multiplex PCR. The table shows about 64,000 clones, with 90% to 97% occurring only once. Sequences were derived from peripheral blood, sampled at surgery. This sequence was found in a boy in the first two years of life with focal cortical dysplasia and intractable seizures.

DNA of the CDR3: TGTGCCAGCAGAAACCGGGACTATGGTGTTACGCAGTATTTT. It is translated as CASRNRDYGVTQYF. The chain joins TRBV2 to TRBJ2-3, with 7 bases lining up with TRBD2. The V gene's germline CDR1 is SNHLY and CDR2 FYNNEI. The V segment lost 6 bases and the J segment 8 bases; nucleotides outside the gene matches: 11. The CDR3 has 14 amino acids.